The T cell receptor beta chain described here comes from a study of shared clonotypes between healthy human individuals. Regarding the study as a whole: About 5.2% was the fraction of naive CD4 clonotypes found shared across a few donors. When compared with the clonotypes that were shared by all four sorted-subset donors, the non-shared clonotypes turned out to have lower generation probabilities.

The germline V and J ends were trimmed by 2 bases and 0 bases, with 10 bases remaining between them. The germline V gene has CDR1 SGHNT and CDR2 YYREEE (reference sequence). The CDR3 is 15 amino acids. This clone has a single count. Antigen unknown. This sample also contains other DNA sequences that code for the same CDR3. Generated by immunoSEQ multiplex PCR, the TCRdb table keeps only in-frame clones and is missing some. The sample has roughly 1.5 million clones; roughly 98% are singletons. This TCR was recovered from a young man in good health. Sequencing was done on a sample of naive CD4+ T cells sorted from blood. Specified subset: CD45RA+ positively selected. The genes are TRBV5-4 and TRBJ2-3; possible D gene TRBD2, 6 bases. DNA for the CDR3: TGTGCCAGCAGCTTAGGCGGGGCTAGCACAGATACGCAGTATTTT. The encoded protein is CASSLGGASTDTQYF. Supplemented by reference TRBV5-4 and TRBJ2-3, the full variable domain reads ETGVTQSPTHLIKTRGQQVTLRCSSQSGHNTVSWYQQALGQGPQFIFQYYREEENGRGNFPPRFSGLQFPNYSSELNVNALELDDSALYLCASSLGGASTDTQYFGPGTRLTVL.